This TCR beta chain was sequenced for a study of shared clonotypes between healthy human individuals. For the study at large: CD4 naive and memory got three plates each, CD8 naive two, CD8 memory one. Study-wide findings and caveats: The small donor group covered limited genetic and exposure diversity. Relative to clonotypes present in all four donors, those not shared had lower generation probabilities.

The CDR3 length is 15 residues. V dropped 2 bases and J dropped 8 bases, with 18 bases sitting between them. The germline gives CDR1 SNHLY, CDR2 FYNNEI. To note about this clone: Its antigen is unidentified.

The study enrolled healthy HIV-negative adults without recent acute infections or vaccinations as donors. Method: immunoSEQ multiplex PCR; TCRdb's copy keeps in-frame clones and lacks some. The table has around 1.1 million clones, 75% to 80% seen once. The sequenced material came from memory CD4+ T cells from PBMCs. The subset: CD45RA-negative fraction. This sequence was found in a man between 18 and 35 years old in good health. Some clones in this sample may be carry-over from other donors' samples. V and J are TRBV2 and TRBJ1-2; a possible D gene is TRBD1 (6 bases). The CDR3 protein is CASSESRGPSGGYTF. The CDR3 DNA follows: TGTGCCAGCAGTGAAAGCCGGGGGCCGTCCGGGGGCTACACCTTC.